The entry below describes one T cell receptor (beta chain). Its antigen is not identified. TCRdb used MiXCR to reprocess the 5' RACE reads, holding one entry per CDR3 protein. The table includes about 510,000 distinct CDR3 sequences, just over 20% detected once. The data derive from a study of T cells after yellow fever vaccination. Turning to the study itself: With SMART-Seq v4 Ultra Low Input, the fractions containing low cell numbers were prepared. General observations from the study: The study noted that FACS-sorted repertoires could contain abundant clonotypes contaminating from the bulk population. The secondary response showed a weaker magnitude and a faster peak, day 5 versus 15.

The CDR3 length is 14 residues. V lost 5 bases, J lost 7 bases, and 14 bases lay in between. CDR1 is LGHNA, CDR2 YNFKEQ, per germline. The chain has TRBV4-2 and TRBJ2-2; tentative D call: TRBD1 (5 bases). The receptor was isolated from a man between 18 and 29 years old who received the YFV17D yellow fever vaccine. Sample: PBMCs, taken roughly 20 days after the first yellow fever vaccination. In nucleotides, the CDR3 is TGTGCCAGCAGCAGCAGGGTGGGGCTCGGGGAGCTGTTTTTT. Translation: CASSSRVGLGELFF.